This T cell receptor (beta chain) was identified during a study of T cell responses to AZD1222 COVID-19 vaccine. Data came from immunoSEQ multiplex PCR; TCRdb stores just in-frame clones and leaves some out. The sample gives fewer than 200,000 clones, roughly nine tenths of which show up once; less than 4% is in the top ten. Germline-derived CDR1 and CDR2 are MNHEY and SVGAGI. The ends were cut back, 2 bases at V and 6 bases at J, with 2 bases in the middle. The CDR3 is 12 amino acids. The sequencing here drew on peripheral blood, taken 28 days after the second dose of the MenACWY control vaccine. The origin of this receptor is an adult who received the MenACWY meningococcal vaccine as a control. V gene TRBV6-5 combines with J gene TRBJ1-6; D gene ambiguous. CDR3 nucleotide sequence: TGTGCCAGCAGTTACGCTAATTCACCCCTCCACTTT. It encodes CASSYANSPLHF.